This T cell receptor (beta chain) emerged from a study of blood T cell repertoires in COVID-19. Study details: Spain, Italy and the United States supplied samples that represented acute and convalescent COVID-19. Sample material is recorded as cDNA or gDNA derived from T cells, B-cell-depleted T cells, or PBMCs.

CDR1 SGHRS and CDR2 YFSETQ come from the germline V gene. The junction had 5 bases not matched to a gene; V was cut back by 1 base and J by 6 bases. The CDR3 covers 15 residues. Methods used by the authors: Quantification of nucleated cells was approximated via reference gene primer amplification. Sequencing used immunoSEQ multiplex PCR; TCRdb keeps in-frame clones, though not all of them. D and trimming were read from the DNA, whereas the V and J calls and clone size are those reported in that table. The sample shows 100,000 or so clones, about 85% of them seen only once. Sequencing was performed on peripheral blood. The rearrangement joins TRBV5-1 to TRBJ2-2, with 8 bases that match TRBD2. The sequence was collected from a man in his fifties or sixties with acute or convalescent COVID-19. CDR3 region: CASSLNPAGAGELFF. As DNA, the CDR3 is TGCGCCAGCAGCTTGAATCCAGCGGGGGCCGGGGAGCTGTTTTTT. Full variable domain (rest looked up from reference TRBV5-1 and TRBJ2-2): KAGVTQTPRYLIKTRGQQVTLSCSPISGHRSVSWYQQTPGQGLQFLFEYFSETQRNKGNFPGRFSGRQFSNSRSEMNVSTLELGDSALYLCASSLNPAGAGELFFGEGSRLTVL.